The 11 T cell receptor beta chains below all came from one sample that was sequenced in a study of cytomegalovirus exposure and HLA in healthy donors. 60 Vbeta and 13 Jbeta primers were used in PCR. Sequencing was performed with immunoSEQ multiplex PCR; in TCRdb, only in-frame clones are kept and a portion is missing. In the table there are around 140,000 clones, about 61% of which are singletons. Specimen: PBMCs. These receptors were collected from a woman in her thirties or forties in good health and CMV-seronegative.

The chain couples TRBV6-1 to TRBJ1-2; D uncertain. Germline CDR1 MNHNS, CDR2 SASEGT. The CDR3 contains 14 residues. The V and J ends lost 11 bases and 0 bases respectively, with 16 bases between them. CDR3 loop: CASRIAGTNYGYTF. CDR3 nucleotide sequence: TGTGCCTCCCGAATTGCCGGGACTAACTATGGCTACACCTTC.

The CDR3 nucleotides are TGTGCCAGCAGTTCCTCTACGGGACTGGGATACAATGAGCAGTTCTTC. It yields the protein CASSSSTGLGYNEQFF. This chain joins TRBV11-2 and TRBJ2-1, with a possible D match to TRBD2 (6 bases). Per the germline V gene, CDR1 is SGHAT and CDR2 is FQNNGV. The CDR3 loop spans 16 amino acids. Trimming pared 6 bases from V and 4 bases from J, leaving 19 bases between.

The CDR3 spells CASSQVGSAGELFF. The CDR3 DNA is TGCGCCAGCAGCCAAGTCGGGTCGGCCGGGGAGCTGTTTTTT. J is TRBJ2-2 and V is TRBV4-3; unclear D gene. Trimming removed 1 base at V and 6 bases at J, with 9 bases between. The CDR3 totals 14 residues. Germline V gene data show CDR1 as LGHNA and CDR2 as YSLEER.

The gene calls are TRBV27 and TRBJ1-1; D is perhaps TRBD1 (5 bases). This CDR3 spans 13 amino acids. The germline V gene encodes CDR1 MNHEY and CDR2 SMNVEV (reference sequence). Between the trimmed V and J ends, which lost 5 bases and 0 bases, there was a span of 7 bases. The CDR3 protein is CASSGGVNTEAFF. CDR3 DNA sequence: TGTGCCAGCAGTGGGGGGGTGAACACTGAAGCTTTCTTT.

This chain connects TRBV11-2 to TRBJ2-7; D unresolved. Trimming pared 7 bases from V and 5 bases from J, leaving 9 bases between. Germline-derived CDR1 and CDR2 are SGHAT and FQNNGV. CDR3 length: 11 amino acids. The CDR3 DNA sequence: TGTGCCAGCACCCCCGGTGACGAGCAGTACTTC. Translation: CASTPGDEQYF.

This rearrangement joins TRBV5-6 to TRBJ2-1, with 9 nucleotides matching TRBD1. Germline lookup yields CDR1 SGHDT and CDR2 YYEEEE. The CDR3 is 15 amino acids. The V gene end was trimmed by 4 bases and the J gene end by 4 bases; junction bases not matched to a gene: 6. CDR3 amino acids: CASSPGGQGYNEQFF. DNA for the CDR3: TGTGCCAGCAGCCCTGGGGGACAGGGTTACAATGAGCAGTTCTTC.

This clone was found a few times. This chain joins TRBV20-1 and TRBJ1-2, with a possible D match to TRBD1 (5 bases). This CDR3 region has 11 residues. V lost 3 bases and J 6 bases, leaving 8 bases between the germline ends. Per the germline V gene, CDR1 is DFQATT and CDR2 is SNEGSKA (reference sequence). The chain's CDR3 is CSASKGNGYTF. CDR3 nucleotide sequence: TGCAGTGCTAGTAAGGGGAATGGCTACACCTTC.

CDR3 in DNA: TGCGCCAGCAGCACGGGCTATGGCTACACCTTC. It codes for CASSTGYGYTF. The chain links TRBV5-1 to TRBJ1-2; D uncertain. Germline V gene lookup returns CDR1 SGHRS and CDR2 YFSETQ. The CDR3 covers 11 residues. The V and J ends lost 4 bases and 4 bases respectively, with 5 bases between them.

The chain combines TRBV7-5 with TRBJ2-7; TRBD1, the table's D call, was not compared with the DNA. TRBV7-5 is reported as a pseudogene. The CDR3 runs to 14 residues. The CDR3: CARSSVGREYEQYF. In DNA form, the CDR3 reads TGTGCCAGAAGTTCTGTGGGCAGGGAATACGAGCAGTACTTC.

The chain combines TRBV10-3 with TRBJ2-1; 7 positions match TRBD1. The CDR3 loop spans 15 amino acids. Germline-derived CDR1 and CDR2 are ENHRY and SYGVKD. Trimming removed 5 bases from V and 1 base from J; junction bases left unmatched: 5. CDR3 region: CAISTDRVSYNEQFF. DNA of the CDR3: TGTGCCATCAGTACCGACAGGGTTTCCTACAATGAGCAGTTCTTC.

V gene TRBV28 combines with J gene TRBJ2-7; D is perhaps TRBD1 (8 bases). This CDR3 spans 15 amino acids. Trimming pared 5 bases from V and 3 bases from J, leaving 17 bases between. Germline CDR1 MDHEN, CDR2 SYDVKM. Written as DNA, the CDR3 is TGTGCCAGCAGTGGGATACAGGGGGGGGACTACGAGCAGTACTTC. Translation gives CASSGIQGGDYEQYF.